The present T cell receptor beta chain was sequenced within a study of T cell responses to AZD1222 COVID-19 vaccine. Comments on this clone: The antigen remains undetermined.

Whole-study results and caveats: A reported finding is that nearly half of spike-specific TCRs target unmutated variant regions.

The method was immunoSEQ multiplex PCR; TCRdb's version includes in-frame clones alone and lacks a portion of them. The table lists over 100,000 clones, 89% of them singletons, with around 20% in the top ten. The CDR3 spans 13 residues. V shed 8 bases and J 2 bases; nucleotides not matched to a gene: 6. The germline gives CDR1 MNHEY, CDR2 SVGAGI. The clonotype was recovered from an adult in good health. The genes are TRBV6-5 and TRBJ2-7; 7 nucleotides align to TRBD2. Sequences were derived from peripheral blood, sampled on day 0 of AZD1222 vaccination. The CDR3 reads CASDRGGTYEQYF. The CDR3 DNA is TGTGCCAGCGATCGGGGAGGGACCTACGAGCAGTACTTC.